Following are 5 T cell receptor beta chains from one sample sequenced in a study of T cell repertoires in cytomegalovirus infection. In TCRdb, the reads were re-called with MiXCR into one record per CDR3 protein. The table has some 440,000 distinct CDR3 sequences, approximately 32% seen once. The sequenced material came from PBMCs. These receptors originate from a human donor in good health (CMV status not recorded). Some clones in this sample may be carry-over from other donors' samples.

At least ten counts were recorded for this clonotype. The chain recombines TRBV7-2 with TRBJ1-6; a possible D gene is TRBD1 (5 bases). The CDR3 spans 16 residues. Germline CDR1 reads SGHTA; CDR2 reads FQGNSA. The V end was cut by 5 bases, the J end by 3 bases, with 14 bases between. The CDR3 loop reads CASSHFRVNYNSPLHF. The CDR3 region has the DNA TGTGCCAGCAGCCACTTCAGGGTCAACTATAATTCACCCCTCCACTTT.

This clonotype was counted many times. CDR3 sequence reads: CATLNGQESYEQYF. The DNA for the CDR3 is TGTGCCACCCTTAACGGACAGGAATCCTACGAGCAGTACTTC. The rearrangement links TRBV7-2 to TRBJ2-7; 7 nucleotides align to TRBD1. CDR3 length: 14 residues. CDR1 and CDR2 (germline): SGHTA, FQGNSA. V shed 10 bases and J 1 base; nucleotides not matched to a gene: 10.

In this sample, this clonotype turned up many times. V is TRBV12-3 or TRBV12-4 and J is TRBJ1-5; 9 nucleotides match TRBD1. This CDR3 has 16 amino acids. The V and J ends lost 3 bases and 3 bases, in that order; junction bases with no gene match: 6. CDR3: CASSLTGQGTNQPQHF. The CDR3 region has the DNA TGTGCCAGCAGTTTGACGGGACAGGGAACCAATCAGCCCCAGCATTTT.

This clonotype occurred many times. The chain carries TRBV7-2 and TRBJ2-5, with TRBD2 as a possible D gene (5 bases). This CDR3 is 16 amino acids long. Germline-derived CDR1 and CDR2 are SGHTA and FQGNSA. The V and J ends lost 1 base and 6 bases respectively, with 18 bases between them. CDR3 bases: TGTGCCAGCAGCTTAGGTTCCTGGACCGAGGGAAAGACCCAGTACTTC. This gives the protein CASSLGSWTEGKTQYF. Using reference TRBV7-2 and TRBJ2-5 for the parts outside the CDR3, the full variable domain is GAGVSQSPSNKVTEKGKDVELRCDPISGHTALYWYRQSLGQGLEFLIYFQGNSAPDKSGLPSDRFSAERTGGSVSTLTIQRTQQEDSAVYLCASSLGSWTEGKTQYFGPGTRLLVL.

Only a few counts were recorded for this clonotype. The V gene is TRBV5-4, the J gene TRBJ1-1; TRBD1 matches 10 bases. V lost 4 bases and J lost 5; bases outside the gene matches: 11. The CDR3 is 16 residues long. Germline CDR1 and CDR2: SGHNT and YYREEE (reference sequence). The CDR3 protein is CASSPGTGAYATEAFF. The CDR3 DNA reads TGTGCCAGCAGCCCCGGGACAGGGGCTTATGCGACTGAAGCTTTCTTT.